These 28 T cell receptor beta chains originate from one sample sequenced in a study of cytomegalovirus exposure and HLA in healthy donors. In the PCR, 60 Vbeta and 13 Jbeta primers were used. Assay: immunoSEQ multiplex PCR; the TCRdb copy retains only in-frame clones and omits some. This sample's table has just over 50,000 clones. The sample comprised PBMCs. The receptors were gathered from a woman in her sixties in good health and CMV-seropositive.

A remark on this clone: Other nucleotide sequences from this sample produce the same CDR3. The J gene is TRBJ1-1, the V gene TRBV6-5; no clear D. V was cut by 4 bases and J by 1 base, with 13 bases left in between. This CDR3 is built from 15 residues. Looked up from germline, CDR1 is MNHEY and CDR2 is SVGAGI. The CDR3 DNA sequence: TGTGCCAGCAGTTCCCCGTCACTAGGGAACACTGAAGCTTTCTTT. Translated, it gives CASSSPSLGNTEAFF.

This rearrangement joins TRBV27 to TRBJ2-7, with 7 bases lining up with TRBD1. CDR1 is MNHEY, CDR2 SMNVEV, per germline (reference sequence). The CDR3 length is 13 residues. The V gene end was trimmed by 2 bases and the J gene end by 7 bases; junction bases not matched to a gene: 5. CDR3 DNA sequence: TGTGCCAGCAGTTTAACCCAGACAGGGGAGCAGTACTTC. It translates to CASSLTQTGEQYF.

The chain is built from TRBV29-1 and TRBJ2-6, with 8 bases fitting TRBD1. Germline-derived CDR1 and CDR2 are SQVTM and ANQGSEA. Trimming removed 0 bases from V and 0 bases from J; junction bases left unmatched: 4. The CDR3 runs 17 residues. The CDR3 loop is CSVEDRGQGSGANVLTF. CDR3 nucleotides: TGCAGCGTTGAAGACAGGGGGCAAGGCTCTGGGGCCAACGTCCTGACTTTC.

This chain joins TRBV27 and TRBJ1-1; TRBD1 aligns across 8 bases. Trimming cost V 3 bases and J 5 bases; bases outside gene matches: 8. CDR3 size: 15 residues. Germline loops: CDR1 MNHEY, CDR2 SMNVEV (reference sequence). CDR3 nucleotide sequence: TGTGCCAGCAGTTTCTACAGTGGACAGGGTACTGAAGCTTTCTTT. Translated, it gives CASSFYSGQGTEAFF.

The CDR3 is CASSYGAGGPKGYTF. The CDR3 nucleotides read TGTGCCAGCAGTTACGGGGCGGGGGGGCCTAAGGGCTACACCTTC. V and J are TRBV6-5 and TRBJ1-2, with a tentative D call TRBD1 (6 bases). Germline CDR1 reads MNHEY; CDR2 reads SVGAGI. This CDR3 spans 15 amino acids. Trimming pared 2 bases from V and 8 bases from J, leaving 18 bases between.

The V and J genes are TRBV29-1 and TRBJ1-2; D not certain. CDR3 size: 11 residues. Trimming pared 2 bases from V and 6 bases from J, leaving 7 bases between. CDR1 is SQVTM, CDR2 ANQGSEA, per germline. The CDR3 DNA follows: TGCAGCGTTGAATTTTTCAATGGCTACACCTTC. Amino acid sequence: CSVEFFNGYTF.

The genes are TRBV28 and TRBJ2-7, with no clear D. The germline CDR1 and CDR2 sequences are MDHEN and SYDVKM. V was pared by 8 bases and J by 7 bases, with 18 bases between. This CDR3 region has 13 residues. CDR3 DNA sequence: TGTGCCAGCTTGACCCGGAGCGCTGGGGAGCAGTACTTC. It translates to CASLTRSAGEQYF.

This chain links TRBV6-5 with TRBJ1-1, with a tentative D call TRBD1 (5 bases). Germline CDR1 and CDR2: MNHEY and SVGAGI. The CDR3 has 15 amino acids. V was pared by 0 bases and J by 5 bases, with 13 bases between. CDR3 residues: CASSYSTRKGTEAFF. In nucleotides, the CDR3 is TGTGCCAGCAGTTACTCTACCCGGAAGGGGACTGAAGCTTTCTTT.

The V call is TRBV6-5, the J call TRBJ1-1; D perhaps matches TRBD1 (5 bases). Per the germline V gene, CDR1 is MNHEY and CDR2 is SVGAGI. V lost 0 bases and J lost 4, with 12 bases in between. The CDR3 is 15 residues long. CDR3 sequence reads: CASSYSGHLGTEAFF. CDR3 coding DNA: TGTGCCAGCAGTTACTCCGGACATTTGGGCACTGAAGCTTTCTTT.

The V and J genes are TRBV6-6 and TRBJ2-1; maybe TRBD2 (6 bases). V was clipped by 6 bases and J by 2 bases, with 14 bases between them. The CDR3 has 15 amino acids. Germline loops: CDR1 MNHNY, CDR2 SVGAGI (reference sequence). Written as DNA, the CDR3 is TGTGCCAGCAGCCAGGGACTGGGGGCCTACAATGAGCAGTTCTTC. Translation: CASSQGLGAYNEQFF.

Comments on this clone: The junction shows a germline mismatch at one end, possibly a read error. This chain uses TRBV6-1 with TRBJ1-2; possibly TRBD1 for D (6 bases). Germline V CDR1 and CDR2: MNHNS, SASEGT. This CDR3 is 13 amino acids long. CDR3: CASSERWQGLTNF. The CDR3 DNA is TGTGCCAGCAGTGAACGGTGGCAGGGGCTTACCAACTTC.

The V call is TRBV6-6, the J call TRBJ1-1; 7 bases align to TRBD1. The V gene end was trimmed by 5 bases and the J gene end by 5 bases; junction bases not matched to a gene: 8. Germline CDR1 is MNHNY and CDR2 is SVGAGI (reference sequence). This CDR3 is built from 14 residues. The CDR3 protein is CASSATGAATEAFF. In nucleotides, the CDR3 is TGTGCCAGCAGTGCCACAGGGGCGGCGACTGAAGCTTTCTTT.

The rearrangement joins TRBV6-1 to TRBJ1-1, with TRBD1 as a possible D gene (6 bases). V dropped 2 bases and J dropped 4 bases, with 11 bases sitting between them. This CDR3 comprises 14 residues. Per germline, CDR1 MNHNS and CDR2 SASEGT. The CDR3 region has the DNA TGTGCCAGCAGTGAAACAGGGAGGGGCACTGAAGCTTTCTTT. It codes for CASSETGRGTEAFF.

CDR3 nucleotides: TGTGCCATCAGTGAGTCTTGGCAGACCGGGGAGCTGTTTTTT. Protein sequence: CAISESWQTGELFF. The chain employs TRBV10-3 and TRBJ2-2; unclear D gene. The V end was cut by 0 bases, the J end by 5 bases, with 7 bases between. The CDR3 sequence is 14 residues long. The germline gives CDR1 ENHRY, CDR2 SYGVKD.

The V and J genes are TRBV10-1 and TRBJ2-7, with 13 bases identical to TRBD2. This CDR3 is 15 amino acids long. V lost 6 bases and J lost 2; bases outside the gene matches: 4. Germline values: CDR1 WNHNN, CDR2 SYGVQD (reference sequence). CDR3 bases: TGCGCCAGCAGCGCGGGACTAGCGGGGCCCTACGAGCAGTACTTC. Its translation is CASSAGLAGPYEQYF.

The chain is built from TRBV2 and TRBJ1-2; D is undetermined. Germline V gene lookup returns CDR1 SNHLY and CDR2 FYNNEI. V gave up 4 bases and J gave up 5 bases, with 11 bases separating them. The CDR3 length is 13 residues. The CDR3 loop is CASSAEGFYGYTF. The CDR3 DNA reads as TGTGCCAGCAGTGCGGAGGGATTTTATGGCTACACCTTC.

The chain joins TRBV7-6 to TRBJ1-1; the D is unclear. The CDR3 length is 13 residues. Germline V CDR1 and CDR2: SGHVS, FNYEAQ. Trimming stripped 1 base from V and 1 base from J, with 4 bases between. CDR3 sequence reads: CASSLGQNTEAFF. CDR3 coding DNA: TGTGCCAGCAGCTTAGGACAGAACACTGAAGCTTTCTTT.

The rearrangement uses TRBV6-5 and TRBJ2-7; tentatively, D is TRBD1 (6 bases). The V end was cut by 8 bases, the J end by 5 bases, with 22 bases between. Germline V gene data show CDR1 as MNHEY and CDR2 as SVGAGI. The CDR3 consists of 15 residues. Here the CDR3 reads CASPVYVVRGHEQYF. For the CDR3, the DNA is TGTGCCAGCCCCGTGTACGTCGTCAGGGGTCACGAGCAGTACTTC.

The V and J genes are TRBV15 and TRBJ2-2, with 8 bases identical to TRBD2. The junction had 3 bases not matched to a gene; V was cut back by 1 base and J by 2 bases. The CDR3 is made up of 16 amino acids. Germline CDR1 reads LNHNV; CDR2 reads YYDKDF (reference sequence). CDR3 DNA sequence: TGTGCCACCAGCAGAGCGGGGGGGACCAACACCGGGGAGCTGTTTTTT. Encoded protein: CATSRAGGTNTGELFF.

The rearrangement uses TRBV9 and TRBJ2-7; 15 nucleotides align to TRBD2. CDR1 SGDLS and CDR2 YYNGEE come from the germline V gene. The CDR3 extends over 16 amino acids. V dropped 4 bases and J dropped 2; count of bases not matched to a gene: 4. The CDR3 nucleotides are TGTGCCAGCAGCTCGGGACTAGCGGGGGGACCCTACGAGCAGTACTTC. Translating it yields CASSSGLAGGPYEQYF.

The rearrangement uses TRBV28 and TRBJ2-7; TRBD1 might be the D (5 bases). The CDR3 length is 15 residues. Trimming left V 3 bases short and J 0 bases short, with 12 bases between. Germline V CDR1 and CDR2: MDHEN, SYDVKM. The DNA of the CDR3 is TGTGCCAGCAGTTTTGACAGCGACGCCTCCTACGAGCAGTACTTC. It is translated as CASSFDSDASYEQYF.

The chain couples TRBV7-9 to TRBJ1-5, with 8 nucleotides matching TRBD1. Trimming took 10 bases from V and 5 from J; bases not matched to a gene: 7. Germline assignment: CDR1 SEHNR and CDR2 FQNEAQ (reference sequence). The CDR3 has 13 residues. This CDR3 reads CAITDRVDQPQHF. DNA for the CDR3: TGTGCCATAACGGACAGGGTGGATCAGCCCCAGCATTTT.

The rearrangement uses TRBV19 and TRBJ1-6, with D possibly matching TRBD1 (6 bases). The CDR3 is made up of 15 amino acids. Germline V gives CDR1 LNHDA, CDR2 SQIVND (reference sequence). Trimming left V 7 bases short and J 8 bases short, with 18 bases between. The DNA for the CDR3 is TGTGCCAGTACCTGGGACATCTCGGGGTATTCACCCCTCCACTTT. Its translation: CASTWDISGYSPLHF.

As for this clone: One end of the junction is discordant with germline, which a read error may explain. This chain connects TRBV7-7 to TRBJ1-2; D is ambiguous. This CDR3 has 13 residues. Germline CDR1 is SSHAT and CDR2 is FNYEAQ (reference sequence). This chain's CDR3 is CASMPLGGYGYTF. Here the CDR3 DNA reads TGTGCTAGCATGCCCTTGGGAGGATATGGCTACACCTTC.

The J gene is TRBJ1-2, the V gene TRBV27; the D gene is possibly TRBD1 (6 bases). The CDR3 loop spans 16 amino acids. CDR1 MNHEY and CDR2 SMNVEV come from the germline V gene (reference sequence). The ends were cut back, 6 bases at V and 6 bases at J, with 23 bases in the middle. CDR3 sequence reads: CASRNAGALKAHGYTF. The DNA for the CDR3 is TGTGCCAGCAGAAATGCAGGGGCTTTAAAAGCTCATGGCTACACCTTC.

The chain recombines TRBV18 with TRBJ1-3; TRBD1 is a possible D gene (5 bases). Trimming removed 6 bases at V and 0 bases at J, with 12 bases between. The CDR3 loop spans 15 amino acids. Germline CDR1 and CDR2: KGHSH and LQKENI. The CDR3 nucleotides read TGTGCCAGCTCCCTACAGGATAGCTCTGGAAACACCATATATTTT. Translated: CASSLQDSSGNTIYF. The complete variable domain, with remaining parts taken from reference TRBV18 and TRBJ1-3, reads NAGVMQNPRHLVRRRGQEARLRCSPMKGHSHVYWYRQLPEEGLKFMVYLQKENIIDESGMPKERFSAEFPKEGPSILRIQQVVRGDSAAYFCASSLQDSSGNTIYFGEGSWLTVV.

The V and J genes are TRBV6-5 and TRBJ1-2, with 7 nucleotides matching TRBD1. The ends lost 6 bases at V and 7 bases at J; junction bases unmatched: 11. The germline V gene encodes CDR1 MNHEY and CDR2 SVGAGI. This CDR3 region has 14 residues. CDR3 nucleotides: TGTGCCAGCAGAGACCGGGACAGCTTCCCTGGCTACACCTTC. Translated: CASRDRDSFPGYTF.

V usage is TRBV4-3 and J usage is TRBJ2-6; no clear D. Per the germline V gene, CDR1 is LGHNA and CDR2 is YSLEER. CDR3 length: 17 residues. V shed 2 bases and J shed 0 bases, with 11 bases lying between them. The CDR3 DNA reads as TGCGCCAGCAGCCAATTGGCGGCAGCCTCTGGGGCCAACGTCCTGACTTTC. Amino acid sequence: CASSQLAAASGANVLTF.